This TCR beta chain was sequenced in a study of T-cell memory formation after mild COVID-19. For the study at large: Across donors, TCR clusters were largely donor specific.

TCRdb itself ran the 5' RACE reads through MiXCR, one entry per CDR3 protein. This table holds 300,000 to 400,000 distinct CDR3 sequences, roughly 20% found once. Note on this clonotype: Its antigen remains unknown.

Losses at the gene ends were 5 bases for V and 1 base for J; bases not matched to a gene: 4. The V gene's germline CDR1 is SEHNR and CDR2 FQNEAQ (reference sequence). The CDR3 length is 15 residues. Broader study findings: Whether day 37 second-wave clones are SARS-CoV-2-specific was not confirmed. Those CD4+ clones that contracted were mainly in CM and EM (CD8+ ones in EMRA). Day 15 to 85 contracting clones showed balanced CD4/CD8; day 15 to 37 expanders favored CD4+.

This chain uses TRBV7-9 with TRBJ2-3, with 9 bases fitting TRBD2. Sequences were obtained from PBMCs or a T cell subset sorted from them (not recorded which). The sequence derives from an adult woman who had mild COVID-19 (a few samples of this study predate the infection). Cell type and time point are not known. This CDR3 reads CASSRTSAGTDTQYF. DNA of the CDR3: TGTGCCAGCAGCCGGACTAGCGCAGGCACAGATACGCAGTATTTT.